This TCR beta chain was captured by sequencing in a study of Graves' ophthalmopathy and Graves' hyperthyroidism. Broader study findings: Among expanded thyroid clonotypes above 0.001 frequency, most also occurred in blood.

A remark on this clonotype: Antigen specificity is unknown.

From RNA, the CDR3 regions of TCR beta chains were amplified and sequenced. An opening RT-PCR round employed HTBI primers and preceded a second-round multiplex PCR. MiXCR, applied by TCRdb to the multiplex PCR reads, yields one record per CDR3 protein. The data show under 250,000 distinct CDR3 sequences, 25% to 30% seen once. With 7 bases removed from V and 5 bases from J, the gap between germline ends came to 21 bases. Germline lookup yields CDR1 MDHEN and CDR2 SYDVKM. The CDR3 is 16 residues long. Ophthalmopathy-affected donors exhibited moderate-to-severe activity, CAS ≥3, NOSPECS ≥4, and duration under 3 months. Sampling about 10 ml of fresh peripheral blood provided the PBMCs.

This chain joins TRBV28 and TRBJ1-5; D is perhaps TRBD1 (6 bases). What was sequenced was peripheral blood. This receptor was taken from a man aged 50 to 60 with Graves' ophthalmopathy. CDR3 sequence (DNA): TGTGCCAGCACCATAGGGGGGGTGGTTACCGATCAGCCCCAGCATTTT. Residues: CASTIGGVVTDQPQHF.